Sequencing of this T cell receptor (beta chain) was carried out in a study of blood T cells in healthy people across ages. Turning to the study itself: About one barcoded TCR beta cDNA was captured per two T cells.

Through a sample-barcoded 5' primer and a J-beta primer mix, a second PCR was run for 7 to 11 cycles. Via MiXCR, TCRdb re-called the 5' RACE reads, giving one row per CDR3 protein. In the table there are roughly 1.9 million distinct CDR3 sequences, approximately 39% of which are singletons. CDR3 length equals 17 residues. Germline V gene data show CDR1 as LNHNV and CDR2 as YYDKDF (reference sequence). This clonotype was detected only once. The sequence was obtained from a human donor in good health. Sequences were obtained from blood. The V call is TRBV15, the J call TRBJ2-4, with D perhaps TRBD1 or TRBD2 (6 bases each). The closer fit of TRBJ2-7 to the DNA end suggests the J call may be wrong. The CDR3 DNA reads TGTGCCACCAGCAGAGATCGGGTAGGGGGGTACTGCCACGAGCAGTACTTC. Translated, it gives CATSRDRVGGYCHEQYF.